One sample yielded the 27 T cell receptor beta chains listed below, sequenced in a study of blood T cell repertoires in COVID-19 (dated by TCRdb to 2020 to 2021). Library prep was done by the immunoSEQ multiplex PCR assay. The clones in this table, taken by TCRdb from immuneACCESS, are in-frame only. Not every clone is retained; where verified, under half of the shortfall comes from an unresolved V gene, and the cause of the rest is unknown. Present in this sample are some 140,000 clones, 84% of which were seen just once. The ten largest clonotypes hold roughly 12% of the sample. Sequenced material: peripheral blood. The receptors derive from a human donor in a cohort sampled during active COVID-19.

This clone occurred a few times. V usage is TRBV5-1 and J usage is TRBJ1-2; no firm D call. The V end lost 4 bases, the J end lost 2 bases, and 15 bases lay between the germline ends. The CDR3 loop spans 15 amino acids. Germline CDR1 SGHRS, CDR2 YFSETQ. CDR3 sequence (DNA): TGCGCCAGCAGCCCAGCCGGAGTAGCCAACTATGGCTACACCTTC. This encodes CASSPAGVANYGYTF.

This clone was detected only a few times. The chain couples TRBV6-5 to TRBJ1-5; D is perhaps TRBD1 (5 bases). Germline-derived CDR1 and CDR2 are MNHEY and SVGAGI. The CDR3 is made up of 14 amino acids. V lost 7 bases, J lost 3 bases, and 13 bases lay in between. The CDR3 DNA follows: TGTGCCAGCACGGAGGGGTGGAACAATCAGCCCCAGCATTTT. This gives the protein CASTEGWNNQPQHF.

The chain joins TRBV18 to TRBJ2-7; unclear D gene. Trimming took 2 bases from V and 6 from J, leaving 14 bases between them. The CDR3 sequence is 14 residues long. Germline V lookup: CDR1 KGHSH, CDR2 LQKENI. The chain's CDR3 is CASSPDARGSEQYF. The CDR3 DNA reads as TGTGCCAGCTCACCAGACGCGCGAGGCAGCGAGCAGTACTTC.

This clone was recorded once. The chain combines TRBV27 with TRBJ2-1, with a possible D match to TRBD1 (6 bases). V dropped 4 bases and J dropped 8 bases, with 15 bases sitting between them. The length of the CDR3 is 14 residues. From germline, CDR1 is MNHEY and CDR2 SMNVEV (reference sequence). The CDR3 here is CASSSIGGGYEQFF. CDR3 sequence (DNA): TGTGCCAGCAGTTCCATAGGGGGTGGCTATGAGCAGTTCTTC.

This clone was found many times. The chain combines TRBV2 with TRBJ2-2; weak D call: TRBD2 (5 bases). Germline values: CDR1 SNHLY, CDR2 FYNNEI. This CDR3 spans 15 amino acids. The germline V and J ends were trimmed by 3 bases and 1 base, with 9 bases remaining between them. CDR3 region: CASSERAQNTGELFF. The CDR3 coding sequence is TGTGCCAGCAGTGAGAGGGCCCAGAACACCGGGGAGCTGTTTTTT. The complete variable domain, with remaining parts taken from reference TRBV2 and TRBJ2-2, reads EPEVTQTPSHQVTQMGQEVILRCVPISNHLYFYWYRQILGQKVEFLVSFYNNEISEKSEIFDDQFSVERPDGSNFTLKIRSTKLEDSAMYFCASSERAQNTGELFFGEGSRLTVL.

This chain joins TRBV12-5 and TRBJ2-5; 7 nucleotides match TRBD1. V shed 3 bases, J shed 2 bases, and the junction held 6 bases outside the gene matches. Looked up from germline, CDR1 is LGHNT and CDR2 is FRNRAP. This CDR3 is 15 amino acids long. This CDR3 reads CASGFYRGGQETQYF. The CDR3 DNA reads TGTGCTAGTGGTTTCTACAGGGGCGGTCAAGAGACCCAGTACTTC.

The CDR3 reads CASSRVTNQETQYF. The CDR3 DNA follows: TGTGCCAGCAGCCGGGTGACCAACCAAGAGACCCAGTACTTC. J is TRBJ2-5 and V is TRBV6-5; D uncertain. The CDR3 covers 14 residues. Germline V gene lookup returns CDR1 MNHEY and CDR2 SVGAGI. Trimming removed 6 bases from V and 0 bases from J, with 11 bases in between.

This clone was seen more than once but under ten times. This chain connects TRBV2 to TRBJ1-5; no clear D gene. The germline gives CDR1 SNHLY, CDR2 FYNNEI. The CDR3 runs to 14 residues. Trimming shortened V by 7 bases and J by 2 bases, and 12 bases separated the two germline ends. The chain's CDR3 is CASTAGVRNQPQHF. CDR3 nucleotide sequence: TGTGCCAGCACCGCGGGTGTTCGCAATCAGCCCCAGCATTTT.

This chain joins TRBV5-1 and TRBJ1-4; D unclear. V lost 4 bases and J 2 bases, leaving 9 bases between the germline ends. Germline loops: CDR1 SGHRS, CDR2 YFSETQ. There are 14 residues in the CDR3. The CDR3 DNA follows: TGCGCCAGCAGCCGCACACCGACTAATGAAAAACTGTTTTTT. Translation: CASSRTPTNEKLFF. Supplemented by reference TRBV5-1 and TRBJ1-4, the full variable domain reads KAGVTQTPRYLIKTRGQQVTLSCSPISGHRSVSWYQQTPGQGLQFLFEYFSETQRNKGNFPGRFSGRQFSNSRSEMNVSTLELGDSALYLCASSRTPTNEKLFFGSGTQLSVL.

The V call is TRBV7-9, the J call TRBJ1-2; D is unresolved. CDR3 length equals 14 residues. Germline CDR1 SEHNR, CDR2 FQNEAQ (reference sequence). V lost 5 bases to trimming and J lost 3 bases, with 13 bases between them. CDR3 residues: CASSGRESHYGYTF. CDR3 coding DNA: TGTGCCAGCAGCGGTCGGGAGTCTCACTATGGCTACACCTTC.

CDR3 in amino acids: CASSSPGWYGYTF. The CDR3 nucleotides read TGTGCCAGCAGTTCTCCAGGGTGGTACGGCTACACCTTC. The J gene is TRBJ1-2, the V gene TRBV6-5; maybe TRBD1 (5 bases). This CDR3 region has 13 residues. With 4 bases removed from V and 8 bases from J, the gap between germline ends came to 14 bases. Germline V gene data show CDR1 as MNHEY and CDR2 as SVGAGI.

V usage is TRBV7-2 and J usage is TRBJ2-5; 9 nucleotides line up with TRBD1. Germline lookup yields CDR1 SGHTA and CDR2 FQGNSA. V was pared by 5 bases and J by 6 bases, with 7 bases of the junction left unmatched. CDR3 size: 14 residues. The CDR3 here is CASSGQGRWQTQYF. In DNA, the CDR3 is TGTGCCAGCAGCGGACAGGGGAGGTGGCAGACCCAGTACTTC.

The CDR3 bases are TGCGCCAGCAGCTCAATCAGGGGGAGCACAGGGGGCGGCGGCTACACCTTC. This gives the protein CASSSIRGSTGGGGYTF. The rearrangement joins TRBV5-1 to TRBJ1-2; TRBD1 agrees at 9 bases. Germline V gene data show CDR1 as SGHRS and CDR2 as YFSETQ. The CDR3 length is 17 residues. V lost 3 bases to trimming and J lost 8 bases; unmatched junction nucleotides: 17.

In the case of this clone: One end of the junction does not line up with germline, which may come from a read error. The rearrangement joins TRBV7-9 to TRBJ2-7; 10 nucleotides line up with TRBD2. The germline V gene encodes CDR1 SEHNR and CDR2 FQNEAQ (reference sequence). The CDR3 has 15 residues. The CDR3 nucleotides are TGTGCCAGCAGCCCCTCTAGCGGGGGACCCTACGGGCAGTACTTC. Its protein is CASSPSSGGPYGQYF.

The rearrangement joins TRBV18 to TRBJ1-2, with TRBD1 as a possible D gene (5 bases). Deletions cut 5 bases from V and 4 bases from J, with 11 bases between. Germline lookup yields CDR1 KGHSH and CDR2 LQKENI. CDR3 length: 13 amino acids. The CDR3 sequence: CASSSGGGYGYTF. The CDR3 DNA reads as TGTGCCAGCTCATCCGGGGGTGGCTATGGCTACACCTTC.

This clone was observed a few times. J is TRBJ2-6 and V is TRBV3-1 (or the pseudogene TRBV3-2); 9 nucleotides line up with TRBD1. Trimming removed 1 base from V and 0 bases from J; junction bases left unmatched: 1. Looked up from germline, CDR1 is LGHDT and CDR2 is YNNKEL (reference sequence). This CDR3 spans 17 amino acids. CDR3 nucleotides: TGTGCCAGCAGCCAAGGGGACAGGGTCTCTGGGGCCAACGTCCTGACTTTC. Translated, it gives CASSQGDRVSGANVLTF.

The V call is TRBV7-3, the J call TRBJ2-1; 10 bases match TRBD2. Germline values: CDR1 SGHTA, CDR2 FQGTGA. The CDR3 runs to 14 residues. V shed 2 bases, J shed 7 bases, and the junction held 2 bases outside the gene matches. The CDR3: CASSLGLAENEQFF. Here the CDR3 DNA reads TGTGCCAGCAGCTTAGGACTAGCGGAGAATGAGCAGTTCTTC. The variable domain in full, with the rest retrieved from reference TRBV7-3 and TRBJ2-1, is GAGVSQTPSNKVTEKGKYVELRCDPISGHTALYWYRQSLGQGPEFLIYFQGTGAADDSGLPNDRFFAVRPEGSVSTLKIQRTERGDSAVYLCASSLGLAENEQFFGPGTRLTVL.

The gene calls are TRBV9 and TRBJ2-5; 11 bases line up with TRBD2. Trimming cost V 2 bases and J 3 bases; bases outside gene matches: 6. Per the germline V gene, CDR1 is SGDLS and CDR2 is YYNGEE. The CDR3 runs 16 residues. As DNA, the CDR3 is TGTGCCAGCAGCGTTAGGCCTAGCGGGGGGAAAGAGACCCAGTACTTC. Its translation: CASSVRPSGGKETQYF.

The J gene is TRBJ2-1, the V gene TRBV10-1, with 11 bases identical to TRBD2. Germline lookup yields CDR1 WNHNN and CDR2 SYGVQD (reference sequence). Trimming removed 2 bases from V and 7 bases from J; junction bases left unmatched: 7. The CDR3 runs 16 residues. The chain's CDR3 is CASSEQTRTSGNEQFF. The CDR3 nucleotides are TGCGCCAGCAGTGAGCAAACACGGACTAGCGGGAATGAGCAGTTCTTC.

The chain employs TRBV30 and TRBJ1-1; 12 positions match TRBD1. The CDR3 contains 13 residues. V lost 3 bases to trimming and J lost 10 bases; unmatched junction nucleotides: 6. Germline V gives CDR1 GTSNPN, CDR2 SVGIG (reference sequence). In DNA, the CDR3 is TGTGCCTGGAGGGGACAGGGGGCGCACGGAGCTTTCTTT. Translating it yields CAWRGQGAHGAFF.

This chain links TRBV7-8 with TRBJ1-2; tentatively, D is TRBD1 (5 bases). Trimming pared 5 bases from V and 7 bases from J, leaving 20 bases between. Germline lookup yields CDR1 SGHVS and CDR2 FQNEAQ. The CDR3 runs to 15 residues. The CDR3 sequence is CASSPIGAEAIGYTF. The CDR3, as DNA: TGTGCCAGCAGCCCAATAGGGGCCGAGGCTATTGGCTACACCTTC.

The sample holds one count of this clone. For the CDR3, the DNA is TGTGCCAGTCGGGATGGAGCGGGAAACACCATATATTTT. It codes for CASRDGAGNTIYF. This chain joins TRBV19 and TRBJ1-3; D unresolved. Looked up from germline, CDR1 is LNHDA and CDR2 is SQIVND (reference sequence). The V gene lost 8 bases and the J gene lost 4 bases, with 12 bases spanning the gap. This CDR3 comprises 13 residues.

This rearrangement joins TRBV3-1 (or the pseudogene TRBV3-2) to TRBJ1-5; a possible D gene is TRBD1 (6 bases). V lost 1 base to trimming and J lost 9 bases, with 19 bases between them. This CDR3 contains 16 residues. CDR1 LGHDT and CDR2 YNNKEL come from the germline V gene (reference sequence). CDR3 protein: CASSQGGHGIQGPQHF. DNA for the CDR3: TGTGCCAGCAGCCAAGGGGGGCACGGGATTCAGGGGCCCCAGCATTTT.

The chain uses TRBV5-1 and TRBJ1-1; D perhaps matches TRBD1 (6 bases). This CDR3 has 14 amino acids. From germline, CDR1 is SGHRS and CDR2 YFSETQ. V shed 5 bases and J shed 4 bases, with 15 bases lying between them. This CDR3 reads CASSPQGIPTEAFF. In DNA, the CDR3 is TGCGCCAGCAGTCCCCAGGGGATCCCCACTGAAGCTTTCTTT.

This clone was detected once. The V gene is TRBV11-2, the J gene TRBJ2-5; 7 bases are shared with TRBD2. The CDR3 covers 16 residues. J was trimmed by 2 bases and V by 1 base; bases with no gene match: 7. CDR1 is SGHAT, CDR2 FQNNGV, per germline. CDR3 nucleotides: TGTGCCAGCAGCTTAGGGGGAGGGCCTCCTCAAGAGACCCAGTACTTC. Protein product: CASSLGGGPPQETQYF.

The table lists this clone with a few counts. The CDR3: CASMPSRGFSDTQYF. In DNA, the CDR3 is TGTGCCAGTATGCCCAGCAGGGGATTCTCAGATACGCAGTATTTT. The chain has TRBV19 and TRBJ2-3, with D maybe TRBD1 (6 bases). This CDR3 contains 15 residues. Per germline, CDR1 LNHDA and CDR2 SQIVND (reference sequence). The V end lost 7 bases, the J end lost 4 bases, and 18 bases lay between the germline ends.

The chain's CDR3 is CARGEVDYGGAFNEQFF. CDR3 sequence (DNA): TGTGCTAGGGGCGAAGTAGATTACGGGGGGGCCTTCAATGAGCAGTTCTTC. The chain has TRBV12-5 and TRBJ2-1, with 8 bases fitting TRBD2. CDR1 is LGHNT and CDR2 is FRNRAP in the germline V gene. The CDR3 runs 17 residues. Unmatched junction bases numbered 19, after V lost 9 bases and J lost 6 bases.